The 30 T cell receptor beta chains below all came from one sample that was sequenced in a study of shared clonotypes between healthy human individuals. The assay was immunoSEQ multiplex PCR, and TCRdb's table has in-frame clones only and misses some. The table has about a million clones, about 74% seen once; the top ten hold about 1.5%. Source material: memory CD4+ T cells sorted from blood. Subset defined: CD45RA-negative fraction. The receptors originated from a man between 18 and 29 years old in good health.

J is TRBJ2-6 and V is TRBV2; D possibly corresponds to TRBD1 (5 bases). This CDR3 is built from 15 residues. In germline, CDR1 is SNHLY, CDR2 FYNNEI. The V end lost 6 bases, the J end lost 0 bases, and 9 bases lay between the germline ends. CDR3 sequence reads: CASSRVSSGANVLTF. CDR3 in DNA: TGTGCCAGCAGCAGGGTCAGCTCTGGGGCCAACGTCCTGACTTTC.

The chain recombines TRBV4-3 with TRBJ2-7; perhaps D is TRBD1 or TRBD2 (5 bases each). Per the germline V gene, CDR1 is LGHNA and CDR2 is YSLEER. The CDR3 sequence is 16 residues long. Trimming pared 0 bases from V and 0 bases from J, leaving 12 bases between. The DNA of the CDR3 is TGCGCCAGCAGCCAAGAAGGGGACCCCTTCTCCTACGAGCAGTACTTC. Translating it yields CASSQEGDPFSYEQYF.

The gene calls are TRBV5-1 and TRBJ2-7, with D perhaps given as TRBD1 or TRBD2 (6 bases each). The germline V gene encodes CDR1 SGHRS and CDR2 YFSETQ. Trimming left V 4 bases short and J 0 bases short, with 14 bases between. CDR3 length: 15 residues. This chain's CDR3 is CASSGGGQNSYEQYF. CDR3 DNA sequence: TGCGCCAGCAGCGGGGGAGGACAGAACTCCTACGAGCAGTACTTC.

The rearrangement links TRBV10-3 to TRBJ1-1; possible D gene TRBD1, 5 bases. This CDR3 has 13 amino acids. Looked up from germline, CDR1 is ENHRY and CDR2 is SYGVKD. Trimming shortened V by 7 bases and J by 7 bases, and 16 bases separated the two germline ends. The CDR3 here is CAITKDSPFEAFF. CDR3 DNA: TGTGCCATCACCAAAGACAGTCCTTTTGAAGCTTTCTTT.

The chain links TRBV6-6 to TRBJ1-6; D is ambiguous. The germline CDR1 and CDR2 sequences are MNHNY and SVGAGI (reference sequence). The V end lost 2 bases, the J end lost 11 bases, and 10 bases lay between the germline ends. The CDR3 extends over 13 amino acids. The CDR3 reads CASSYLAVTPLHF. In DNA, the CDR3 is TGTGCCAGCAGTTACCTGGCAGTTACACCCCTCCACTTT.

J is TRBJ2-3 and V is TRBV19, with 8 bases fitting TRBD2. Germline assignment: CDR1 LNHDA and CDR2 SQIVND (reference sequence). CDR3 length: 18 residues. Trimming took 2 bases from V and 2 from J; bases not matched to a gene: 12. For the CDR3, the DNA is TGTGCCAGTAGTATAAGGGAACTAGCGGATACCTCCACAGATACGCAGTATTTT. Amino acids: CASSIRELADTSTDTQYF.

The V gene is TRBV6-5, the J gene TRBJ1-1, with TRBD1 as a possible D gene (5 bases). CDR3 length: 14 amino acids. The germline CDR1 and CDR2 sequences are MNHEY and SVGAGI. Deletions cut 5 bases from V and 4 bases from J, with 14 bases between. The CDR3 here is CASSRAGAVTEAFF. DNA for the CDR3: TGTGCCAGCAGTCGGGCCGGGGCCGTCACTGAAGCTTTCTTT.

The CDR3: CASSLEGRQYNEQFF. In nucleotides, the CDR3 is TGTGCCAGCAGCTTAGAGGGACGCCAATACAATGAGCAGTTCTTC. The V and J genes are TRBV11-1 and TRBJ2-1; tentatively, D is TRBD1 or TRBD2 (5 bases each). With 1 base removed from V and 4 bases from J, the gap between germline ends came to 11 bases. CDR3 length: 15 residues. Germline assignment: CDR1 SGHAT and CDR2 FQDESV (reference sequence).

The count of this clone is one. The J gene is TRBJ1-4, the V gene TRBV7-3; D gene ambiguous. CDR1 and CDR2 (germline): SGHTA, FQGTGA. This CDR3 has 16 residues. V lost 3 bases and J 5 bases, leaving 16 bases between the germline ends. Here the CDR3 reads CASSLNPRGRNEKLFF. CDR3 coding DNA: TGTGCCAGCAGCTTGAACCCCCGAGGGAGAAATGAAAAACTGTTTTTT.

The V call is TRBV11-3, the J call TRBJ1-2; no reliable D call. Germline assignment: CDR1 SGHNT and CDR2 YENEEA. The CDR3 is made up of 13 amino acids. V lost 8 bases and J lost 4, with 14 bases in between. CDR3 protein: CASGRRRLYGYTF. CDR3 bases: TGTGCCAGCGGCCGCCGACGGCTCTATGGCTACACCTTC. Together with reference TRBV11-3 and TRBJ1-2, the CDR3 gives the full variable domain: EAGVVQSPRYKIIEKKQPVAFWCNPISGHNTLYWYLQNLGQGPELLIRYENEEAVDDSQLPKDRFSAERLKGVDSTLKIQPAELGDSAVYLCASGRRRLYGYTFGSGTRLTVV.

Notes on this clone: This sample includes further DNA sequences coding for the same CDR3. The J gene is TRBJ2-7, the V gene TRBV27; TRBD1 agrees at 7 bases. Germline values: CDR1 MNHEY, CDR2 SMNVEV (reference sequence). J gave up 3 bases and V 6 bases, and 5 bases lay outside the gene matches. The CDR3 loop spans 13 amino acids. The CDR3 DNA reads as TGTGCCAGCAGCCCGGGACAGAACTACGAGCAGTACTTC. The encoded protein is CASSPGQNYEQYF.

The rearrangement joins TRBV9 to TRBJ1-4; 9 bases align to TRBD1. J lost 8 bases, V lost 3 bases, and 11 bases had no gene match. Germline CDR1 SGDLS, CDR2 YYNGEE. The CDR3 length is 16 residues. Here the CDR3 reads CASSEAQGQGGEKLFF. The CDR3 DNA sequence: TGTGCCAGCAGCGAGGCCCAGGGACAGGGTGGGGAAAAACTGTTTTTT.

The chain has TRBV7-6 and TRBJ2-1; D perhaps matches TRBD1 (5 bases). This CDR3 is 13 amino acids long. Germline assignment: CDR1 SGHVS and CDR2 FNYEAQ. Trimming shortened V by 5 bases and J by 5 bases, and 10 bases separated the two germline ends. The CDR3 spells CASSVIGDNEQFF. CDR3 coding DNA: TGTGCCAGCAGCGTAATAGGGGACAATGAGCAGTTCTTC.

This sequence joins TRBV7-2 and TRBJ2-7; no clear D gene. Germline values: CDR1 SGHTA, CDR2 FQGNSA. This CDR3 is built from 12 residues. Trimming cost V 5 bases and J 0 bases, with 5 bases left between them. The CDR3 loop is CASSINSYEQYF. In DNA, the CDR3 is TGTGCCAGCAGCATTAACTCCTACGAGCAGTACTTC.

The V gene is TRBV5-1, the J gene TRBJ2-7; D might be TRBD1 (5 bases). CDR1 and CDR2 (germline): SGHRS, YFSETQ. CDR3 length: 16 residues. V lost 4 bases and J lost 5, with 22 bases in between. The CDR3 reads CASSRVGQMSRDEQYF. The CDR3 coding sequence is TGCGCCAGCAGCCGCGTGGGGCAGATGAGTCGGGACGAGCAGTACTTC.

Only a few counts were recorded for this clone. The sample holds other DNA sequences that translate to the same CDR3. Written as DNA, the CDR3 is TGTGCCAGCGAAGGGACAGGGGCGTCCTACGAGCAGTACTTC. Translation gives CASEGTGASYEQYF. V usage is TRBV2 and J usage is TRBJ2-7; TRBD1 matches at 10 bases. The CDR3 consists of 14 residues. The V segment lost 8 bases and the J segment 1 base; nucleotides outside the gene matches: 5. CDR1 is SNHLY and CDR2 is FYNNEI in the germline V gene.

The chain carries TRBV7-2 and TRBJ1-2, with 9 bases matching TRBD1. Germline CDR1 is SGHTA and CDR2 is FQGNSA. CDR3 length: 15 residues. Trimming at V came to 5 bases and at J to 8 bases, leaving 12 bases not matched to a gene. The CDR3 spells CASSPGQGRLRGYTF. The CDR3 region has the DNA TGTGCCAGCAGCCCCGGACAGGGGAGGTTGCGGGGCTACACCTTC.

The chain links TRBV29-1 to TRBJ2-7, with 7 bases matching TRBD2. The CDR3 is 14 amino acids. J gave up 5 bases and V 6 bases, and 13 bases lay outside the gene matches. CDR1 is SQVTM and CDR2 is ANQGSEA in the germline V gene. CDR3 sequence reads: CSVGGSPYLDEQYF. Here the CDR3 DNA reads TGCAGCGTCGGCGGGAGCCCCTACTTAGACGAGCAGTACTTC.

This chain uses TRBV29-1 with TRBJ2-1; TRBD1 aligns across 8 bases. CDR1 is SQVTM and CDR2 is ANQGSEA in the germline V gene. This CDR3 region has 14 residues. With 6 bases clipped from V and 3 bases from J, the junction kept 7 bases outside the gene matches. CDR3 amino acids: CSVGQATYYNEQFF. In DNA, the CDR3 is TGCAGCGTGGGACAGGCAACTTACTACAATGAGCAGTTCTTC.

This clone was picked up one time. The gene calls are TRBV5-4 and TRBJ2-5; TRBD2 aligns across 7 bases. CDR1 and CDR2 (germline): SGHNT, YYREEE (reference sequence). The CDR3 is 14 amino acids. The ends lost 4 bases at V and 5 bases at J; junction bases unmatched: 8. This chain's CDR3 is CASSLGGEKETQYF. The CDR3 nucleotides read TGTGCCAGCAGCCTGGGAGGGGAGAAGGAGACCCAGTACTTC. Based on the CDR3 plus reference TRBV5-4 and TRBJ2-5, the full variable domain is ETGVTQSPTHLIKTRGQQVTLRCSSQSGHNTVSWYQQALGQGPQFIFQYYREEENGRGNFPPRFSGLQFPNYSSELNVNALELDDSALYLCASSLGGEKETQYFGPGTRLLVL.

This clone appeared a single time. A much more abundant neighbour one base away suggests this may be a read error. The same CDR3 is also encoded by other DNA sequences in this sample. The gene calls are TRBV9 and TRBJ2-3, with D uncertain. This CDR3 region has 14 residues. The V and J ends lost 0 bases and 0 bases respectively, with 5 bases between them. Germline-derived CDR1 and CDR2 are SGDLS and YYNGEE. The CDR3 sequence is CASSVAYSTDTQYF. CDR3 DNA sequence: TGTGCCAGCAGCGTAGCTTATAGCACAGATACGCAGTATTTT. The full variable domain, completed using reference TRBV9 and TRBJ2-3, is DSGVTQTPKHLITATGQRVTLRCSPRSGDLSVYWYQQSLDQGLQFLIQYYNGEERAKGNILERFSAQQFPDLHSELNLSSLELGDSALYFCASSVAYSTDTQYFGPGTRLTVL.

A word on this clone: Other DNA sequences in this specimen translate into the identical CDR3. The J gene is TRBJ1-3, the V gene TRBV30; D remains unclear. Trimming removed 2 bases at V and 0 bases at J, with 2 bases between. The CDR3 consists of 12 residues. Germline-derived CDR1 and CDR2 are GTSNPN and SVGIG (reference sequence). The CDR3 loop reads CAWSSSGNTIYF. CDR3 bases: TGTGCCTGGAGTAGCTCTGGAAACACCATATATTTT.

The rearrangement uses TRBV19 and TRBJ1-1; TRBD1 matches 8 bases. The CDR3 runs 14 residues. V trimming: 7 bases; J trimming: 4 bases; junction bases outside the gene matches: 8. Germline lookup yields CDR1 LNHDA and CDR2 SQIVND (reference sequence). CDR3 in amino acids: CASTPQGAFTEAFF. The CDR3 DNA sequence: TGTGCCAGTACCCCCCAGGGGGCTTTCACTGAAGCTTTCTTT.

The rearrangement joins TRBV18 to TRBJ2-3; 7 bases map to TRBD1. V shed 4 bases and J 4 bases; nucleotides not matched to a gene: 2. This CDR3 comprises 13 residues. Germline V gene data show CDR1 as KGHSH and CDR2 as LQKENI. CDR3 DNA sequence: TGTGCCAGCTCACTAACAGGGGCAGATACGCAGTATTTT. This sequence encodes CASSLTGADTQYF. Looking up the rest from reference TRBV18 and TRBJ2-3 gives the full variable domain: NAGVMQNPRHLVRRRGQEARLRCSPMKGHSHVYWYRQLPEEGLKFMVYLQKENIIDESGMPKERFSAEFPKEGPSILRIQQVVRGDSAAYFCASSLTGADTQYFGPGTRLTVL.

The chain carries TRBV10-3 and TRBJ2-1, with 8 nucleotides matching TRBD1. V gave up 6 bases and J gave up 9 bases; unmatched junction bases: 16. Germline V gene sequence: CDR1 ENHRY, CDR2 SYGVKD. The CDR3 totals 16 residues. As DNA, the CDR3 is TGTGCCATCAGCTCCCTCGACAGGGGTCAGGGGGGTGAGCAGTTCTTC. Encoded protein: CAISSLDRGQGGEQFF.

This chain connects TRBV5-1 to TRBJ1-3, with TRBD1 matching 7 bases. Germline assignment: CDR1 SGHRS and CDR2 YFSETQ. V shed 4 bases and J 0 bases; nucleotides not matched to a gene: 7. The CDR3 loop spans 16 amino acids. CDR3 region: CASSRDRASSGNTIYF. Here the CDR3 DNA reads TGCGCCAGCAGCCGCGACAGGGCGAGCTCTGGAAACACCATATATTTT.

The chain has TRBV5-6 and TRBJ2-1; D may correspond to TRBD1 or TRBD2 (5 bases each). The CDR3 length is 17 residues. Germline CDR1 and CDR2: SGHDT and YYEEEE. V was pared by 0 bases and J by 4 bases, with 17 bases between. The CDR3 DNA follows: TGTGCCAGCAGCTTGGCTGGGGGTAAGGAGTTTTACAATGAGCAGTTCTTC. It encodes CASSLAGGKEFYNEQFF.

This sequence joins TRBV6-1 and TRBJ2-7; D is ambiguous. Germline CDR1 MNHNS, CDR2 SASEGT. There are 14 residues in the CDR3. V dropped 4 bases and J dropped 3 bases, with 13 bases sitting between them. The CDR3 loop is CASSGLMTGYEQYF. The CDR3 bases are TGTGCCAGCAGTGGTTTAATGACGGGCTACGAGCAGTACTTC.

V is TRBV2 and J is TRBJ2-7; tentative D call: TRBD2 (6 bases). Germline assignment: CDR1 SNHLY and CDR2 FYNNEI. V lost 5 bases, J lost 3 bases, and 17 bases lay in between. The CDR3 is 15 residues long. CDR3 DNA: TGTGCCAGCAGTCCTGGGGGGACCAACCTCTACGAGCAGTACTTC. Amino acids: CASSPGGTNLYEQYF. Combining the CDR3 with reference TRBV2 and TRBJ2-7 gives the whole variable domain EPEVTQTPSHQVTQMGQEVILRCVPISNHLYFYWYRQILGQKVEFLVSFYNNEISEKSEIFDDQFSVERPDGSNFTLKIRSTKLEDSAMYFCASSPGGTNLYEQYFGPGTRLTVT.

The V call is TRBV2, the J call TRBJ2-1; 7 positions agree with TRBD2. The CDR3 has 15 residues. Germline values: CDR1 SNHLY, CDR2 FYNNEI. The V gene end was trimmed by 0 bases and the J gene end by 5 bases; junction bases not matched to a gene: 4. The CDR3 coding sequence is TGTGCCAGCAGTGAAGCGGGAGGGTCCCACAATGAGCAGTTCTTC. This gives the protein CASSEAGGSHNEQFF.